This T cell receptor (beta chain) originates from a study of tumor-infiltrating lymphocytes in primary liver carcinoma. Study at large: Tumor stage was T1-T3 N0M0, and tumor size was about 4 to 11 cm across. Every sample contained roughly 3.65 to 7.13 million productive TCRbeta reads, and these numbers were similar from one tissue type to another. Study results and caveats: Bulk, unsorted sampling meant CD4+ and CD8+ repertoires went uncompared. A significantly higher top-250-clone fraction was recorded for tumors than for blood (p = 0.039).

Starting material of 400 to 600 ng total RNA yielded TCR beta cDNA via a constant-region primer. Library construction for TCR beta comprised three nested multiplex PCR rounds performed with slightly modified ARM-PCR. Each of the first two PCR rounds ran approximately 11 cycles with TRBV1-TRBV30 forward and C-beta reverse primers. MiXCR, run by TCRdb on the multiplex PCR reads, gives a single entry per CDR3 protein. The sample lists 150,000 to 200,000 distinct CDR3 sequences, approximately 60% occurring once. About this clonotype itself: Its antigen is still unknown.

RNA was extracted from whole blood without cell sorting, alongside germline DNA. CDR1 MGHRA and CDR2 YSYEKL come from the germline V gene. This CDR3 contains 16 residues. V was clipped by 5 bases and J by 1 base; unmatched bases: 7. V and J are TRBV4-1 and TRBJ2-2, with 7 bases that match TRBD2. The sequence came from a man aged 40-49 years with primary liver carcinoma and hepatitis B virus infection. The sequencing sample was made of peripheral blood. Here the CDR3 reads CASSKSGDLNTGELFF. For the CDR3, the DNA is TGCGCCAGCAGCAAAAGCGGGGACCTGAACACCGGGGAGCTGTTTTTT.